The 11 T cell receptor beta chains in this list originate from one sample, sequenced in a study of T cells after yellow fever vaccination. Via MiXCR, TCRdb re-called the 5' RACE reads, giving one row per CDR3 protein. This sample has a few hundred thousand distinct CDR3 sequences, with around a tenth found just once. This sample comprised PBMCs, obtained on the day of the first yellow fever vaccination. These TCRs come from a man aged 18 to 29 who received the YFV17D yellow fever vaccine.

The chain couples TRBV4-3 to TRBJ1-5; the D is unclear. Trimming removed 4 bases at V and 6 bases at J, with 13 bases between. CDR3 length: 14 amino acids. Germline lookup yields CDR1 LGHNA and CDR2 YSLEER. The CDR3 region has the DNA TGCGCCAGCAGCCGCGGTGGGGTCGGTCAGCCCCAGCATTTT. Translating it yields CASSRGGVGQPQHF.

The V and J genes are TRBV18 and TRBJ2-7; D not resolved. Germline V CDR1 and CDR2: KGHSH, LQKENI. V gave up 6 bases and J gave up 4 bases, with 13 bases separating them. CDR3 length: 13 amino acids. For the CDR3, the DNA is TGTGCCAGCTCGGCGGCCACGGAGTACGAGCAGTACGTC. Amino acids: CASSAATEYEQYV.

This clonotype was seen a handful of times. V is TRBV12-3 or TRBV12-4 and J is TRBJ2-5; D is ambiguous. Trimming stripped 6 bases from V and 5 bases from J, with 10 bases between. The CDR3 consists of 12 residues. The CDR3 spells CASSGQLETQYF. The CDR3 DNA reads as TGTGCCAGCAGCGGCCAATTGGAGACCCAGTACTTC.

The genes are TRBV4-3 and TRBJ2-2, with a possible D match to TRBD2 (6 bases). This CDR3 comprises 16 residues. V lost 3 bases to trimming and J lost 5 bases, with 16 bases between them. CDR1 and CDR2 from the germline V gene are LGHNA and YSLEER. CDR3 nucleotide sequence: TGCGCCAGCAGCCAGGACGGGACTCCACGGACCGGGGAGCTGTTTTTT. Its protein is CASSQDGTPRTGELFF.

The chain recombines TRBV27 with TRBJ1-5; D gene uncertain. The V gene lost 4 bases and the J gene lost 0 bases, with 16 bases spanning the gap. The CDR3 covers 17 residues. Germline CDR1 MNHEY, CDR2 SMNVEV (reference sequence). CDR3 nucleotide sequence: TGTGCCAGCAGTTCCTCCCAAGAGGTCTATAGCAATCAGCCCCAGCATTTT. This translates into CASSSSQEVYSNQPQHF.

The chain carries TRBV7-6 and TRBJ1-1, with a weak D call TRBD1 (5 bases). V was trimmed by 3 bases and J by 4 bases, leaving 15 bases between them. The CDR3 consists of 15 residues. Germline CDR1 SGHVS, CDR2 FNYEAQ. CDR3 loop: CASSFDGGTGTEAFF. The CDR3 coding sequence is TGTGCCAGCAGCTTTGATGGGGGAACGGGCACTGAAGCTTTCTTT.

Ten or more counts support this clonotype. J is TRBJ2-2 and V is TRBV5-1, with 8 bases lining up with TRBD2. There are 15 residues in the CDR3. Germline lookup yields CDR1 SGHRS and CDR2 YFSETQ. After removal of 5 bases from V and 2 bases from J, the junction contained 5 bases not matched to a gene. CDR3 sequence reads: CASRRSGGNTGELFF. The DNA for the CDR3 is TGCGCCAGCAGGAGAAGCGGGGGAAACACCGGGGAGCTGTTTTTT.

This clonotype was seen just once. The J gene is TRBJ2-5, the V gene TRBV15; 10 nucleotides align to TRBD1. Germline CDR1 is LNHNV and CDR2 is YYDKDF (reference sequence). The J segment lost 4 bases and the V segment lost 6 bases, leaving 5 bases of the junction unmatched. The CDR3 contains 14 residues. DNA for the CDR3: TGTGCCACCAGACGGGACAGGGGAGGAGAGACCCAGTACTTC. As protein: CATRRDRGGETQYF.

The chain combines TRBV6-2 or TRBV6-3 with TRBJ2-3, with D possibly called TRBD1 or TRBD2 (6 bases each). The CDR3 contains 14 residues. Trimming took 7 bases from V and 8 from J, leaving 19 bases between them. In germline, CDR1 is MNHEY, CDR2 SVGEGT. The CDR3 is CASTQGLARPTQYF. The CDR3, as DNA: TGTGCCAGCACCCAGGGGCTAGCGAGGCCTACGCAGTATTTT.

The chain carries TRBV6-2 or TRBV6-3 and TRBJ1-1; TRBD1 matches at 11 bases. With 6 bases clipped from V and 4 bases from J, the junction kept 4 bases outside the gene matches. The CDR3 is 14 residues long. CDR1 is MNHEY, CDR2 SVGEGT, per germline. CDR3: CASRPGQGGTEAFF. The CDR3 region has the DNA TGTGCCAGCAGACCGGGACAGGGGGGCACTGAAGCTTTCTTT.

This chain joins TRBV4-3 and TRBJ2-1, with a weak D call TRBD2 (5 bases). V was pared by 1 base and J by 10 bases, with 17 bases between. The CDR3 spans 15 residues. In germline, CDR1 is LGHNA, CDR2 YSLEER. The CDR3 nucleotides read TGCGCCAGCAGCCAAGGGGGAGCCACAATGAGCGAGCAGTTCTTC. This gives the protein CASSQGGATMSEQFF.